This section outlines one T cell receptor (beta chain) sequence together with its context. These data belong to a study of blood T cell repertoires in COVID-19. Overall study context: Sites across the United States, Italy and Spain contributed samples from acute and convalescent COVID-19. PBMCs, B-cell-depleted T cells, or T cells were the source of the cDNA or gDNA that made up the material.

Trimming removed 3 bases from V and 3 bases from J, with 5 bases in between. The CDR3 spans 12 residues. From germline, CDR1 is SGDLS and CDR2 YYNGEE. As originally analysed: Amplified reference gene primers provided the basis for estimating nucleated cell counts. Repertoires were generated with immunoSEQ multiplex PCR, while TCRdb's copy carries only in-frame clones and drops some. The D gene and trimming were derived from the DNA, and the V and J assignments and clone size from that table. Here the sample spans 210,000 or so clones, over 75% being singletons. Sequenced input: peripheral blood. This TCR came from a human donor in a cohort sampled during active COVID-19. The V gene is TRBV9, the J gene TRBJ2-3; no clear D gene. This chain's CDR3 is CASSALTDTQYF. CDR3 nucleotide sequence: TGTGCCAGCAGCGCCTTAACAGATACGCAGTATTTT.